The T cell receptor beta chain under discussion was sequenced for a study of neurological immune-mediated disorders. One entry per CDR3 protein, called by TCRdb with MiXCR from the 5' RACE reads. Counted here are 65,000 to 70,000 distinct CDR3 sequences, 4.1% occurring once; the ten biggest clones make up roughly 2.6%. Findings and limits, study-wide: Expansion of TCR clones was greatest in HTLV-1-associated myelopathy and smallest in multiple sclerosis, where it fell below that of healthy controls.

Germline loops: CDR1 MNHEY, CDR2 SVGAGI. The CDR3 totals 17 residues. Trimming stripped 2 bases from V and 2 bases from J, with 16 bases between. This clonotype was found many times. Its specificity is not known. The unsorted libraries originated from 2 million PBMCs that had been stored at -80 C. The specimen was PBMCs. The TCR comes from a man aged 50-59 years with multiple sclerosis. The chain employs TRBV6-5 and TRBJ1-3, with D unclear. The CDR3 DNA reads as TGTGCCAGCAGTTACGCGGGATCGAGACTCGCTGGAAACACCATATATTTT. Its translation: CASSYAGSRLAGNTIYF.